A selection of T cell receptor beta chains follows, all from one sample in a study of blood T cell repertoires in COVID-19. Profiling relied on immunoSEQ multiplex PCR, and the TCRdb table lists in-frame clones only, not all of them. The sample contains about 200,000 clones, 80% to 90% of which appear only once. Sequenced input: peripheral blood. These receptors were taken from an older woman with acute or convalescent COVID-19. CDR3s include the opening cysteine and the closing phenylalanine or tryptophan. The D gene is left open where the match is weak. Clone size appears in some rows only: once, few, many, or a class for an expanded clone.

V: TRBV19; D: TRBD1; size: -; J: TRBJ1-4; DNA: TGTGCCAGTAGTCCCGGGGACAGAACTAATGAAAAACTGTTTTTT; CDR3: CASSPGDRTNEKLFF
V: TRBV5-1; D: -; size: -; J: TRBJ2-3; DNA: TGCGCCAGCATCGCGGGACCCCTGTCAGATACGCAGTATTTT; CDR3: CASIAGPLSDTQYF
V: TRBV28; D: TRBD1; size: -; J: TRBJ1-4; DNA: TGTGCCAGCAGTTTCCCTGGACAGGTTGATGAAAAACTGTTTTTT; CDR3: CASSFPGQVDEKLFF
V: TRBV3-1/TRBV3-2; D: -; size: -; J: TRBJ2-1; DNA: TGTGCCAGCAGCCAAGATAGGTGGCTAGCTGGTGAGCAGTTCTTC; CDR3: CASSQDRWLAGEQFF
V: TRBV5-1; D: -; size: -; J: TRBJ1-1; DNA: TGCGCCAGCAGCTTTTATGACAGAGACAACACTGAAGCTTTCTTT; CDR3: CASSFYDRDNTEAFF
V: TRBV2; D: -; size: -; J: TRBJ1-2; DNA: TGTGCCAGCAGGGGGCAGGGAGGCCATGGCTACACCTTC; CDR3: CASRGQGGHGYTF
V: TRBV27; D: -; size: -; J: TRBJ1-1; DNA: TGTGCCAGCAGGACACCTGGAACCACTGAAGCTTTCTTT; CDR3: CASRTPGTTEAFF
V: TRBV3-1/TRBV3-2; D: -; size: -; J: TRBJ1-2; DNA: TGTGCCAGCAGCCAAGGCCAGGGCACGAACTATGGCTACACCTTC; CDR3: CASSQGQGTNYGYTF
V: TRBV3-1/TRBV3-2; D: -; size: once; J: TRBJ1-2; DNA: TGTGCCAGCAGCTCGACCCCGAGGAGCTATGGCTACACCTTC; CDR3: CASSSTPRSYGYTF
V: TRBV7-9; D: TRBD2; size: -; J: TRBJ2-2; DNA: TGTGCCAGCAGCGAAACAGGACTAGCGGGCACCGGGGAGCTGTTTTTT; CDR3: CASSETGLAGTGELFF
V: TRBV21-1; D: -; size: -; J: TRBJ1-5; DNA: TGTGCCAGCAGCAAAGTGAGAGGCGGCAGGGGGAAATGGGATCAGCCCCAGCATTTT; CDR3: CASSKVRGGRGKWDQPQHF
V: TRBV5-4; D: TRBD1; size: few; J: TRBJ2-1; DNA: TGTGCCAGCAGCTTGGGTTCCCCCAGGGGGACCTACAATGAGCAGTTCTTC; CDR3: CASSLGSPRGTYNEQFF